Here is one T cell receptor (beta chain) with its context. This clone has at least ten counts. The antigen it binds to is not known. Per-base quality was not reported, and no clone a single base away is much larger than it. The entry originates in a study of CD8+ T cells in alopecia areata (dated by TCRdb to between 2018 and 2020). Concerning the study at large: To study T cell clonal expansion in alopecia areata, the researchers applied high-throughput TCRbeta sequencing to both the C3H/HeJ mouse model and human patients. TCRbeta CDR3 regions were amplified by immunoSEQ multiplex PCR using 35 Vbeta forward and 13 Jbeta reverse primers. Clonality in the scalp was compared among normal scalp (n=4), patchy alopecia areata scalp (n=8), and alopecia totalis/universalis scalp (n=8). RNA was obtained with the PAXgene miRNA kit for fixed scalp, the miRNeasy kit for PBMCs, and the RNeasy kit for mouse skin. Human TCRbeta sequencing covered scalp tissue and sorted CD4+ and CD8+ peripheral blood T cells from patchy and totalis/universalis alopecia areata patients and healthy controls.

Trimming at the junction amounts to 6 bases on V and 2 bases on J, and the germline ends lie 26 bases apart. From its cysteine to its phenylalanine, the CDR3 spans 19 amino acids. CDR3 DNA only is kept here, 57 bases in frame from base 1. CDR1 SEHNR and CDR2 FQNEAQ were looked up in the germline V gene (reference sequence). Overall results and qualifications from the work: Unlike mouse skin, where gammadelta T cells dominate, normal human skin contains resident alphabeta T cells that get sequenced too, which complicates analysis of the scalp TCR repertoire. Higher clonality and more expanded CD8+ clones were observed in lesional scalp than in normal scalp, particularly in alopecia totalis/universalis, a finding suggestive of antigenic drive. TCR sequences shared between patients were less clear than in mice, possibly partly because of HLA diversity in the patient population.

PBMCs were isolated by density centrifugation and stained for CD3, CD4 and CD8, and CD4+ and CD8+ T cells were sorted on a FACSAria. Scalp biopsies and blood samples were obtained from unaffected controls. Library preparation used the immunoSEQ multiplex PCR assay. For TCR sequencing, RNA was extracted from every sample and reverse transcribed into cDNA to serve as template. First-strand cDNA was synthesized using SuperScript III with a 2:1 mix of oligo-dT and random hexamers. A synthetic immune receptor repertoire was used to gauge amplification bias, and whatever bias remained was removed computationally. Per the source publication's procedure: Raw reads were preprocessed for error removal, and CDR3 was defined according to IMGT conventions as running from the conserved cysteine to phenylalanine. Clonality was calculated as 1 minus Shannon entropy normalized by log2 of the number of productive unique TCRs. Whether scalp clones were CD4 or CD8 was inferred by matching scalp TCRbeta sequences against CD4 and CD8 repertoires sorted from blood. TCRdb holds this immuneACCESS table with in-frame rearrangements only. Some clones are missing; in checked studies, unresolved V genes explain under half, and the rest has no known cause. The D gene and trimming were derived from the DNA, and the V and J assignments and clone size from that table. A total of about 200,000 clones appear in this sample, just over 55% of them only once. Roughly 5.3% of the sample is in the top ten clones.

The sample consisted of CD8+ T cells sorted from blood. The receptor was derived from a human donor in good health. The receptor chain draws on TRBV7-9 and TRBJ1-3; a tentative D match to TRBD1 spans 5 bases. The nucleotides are TGTGCCAGCAGGGGAATTCGGGGCGCCAACGCTGGAGCTGGAAACACCATATATTTT. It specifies CASRGIRGANAGAGNTIYF.